This T cell receptor beta chain was captured in a study of OX40 agonist ivuxolimab in advanced cancers. Study-wide context: Patients undergoing dose escalation presented with hepatocellular carcinoma, melanoma, renal cell or head and neck cancer. Partial responses were seen in three patients, one with hepatocellular carcinoma and two with cutaneous melanoma.

This CDR3 spans 13 amino acids. Germline CDR1 and CDR2: SGHRS and YFSETQ. Trimming removed 0 bases from V and 4 bases from J, with 7 bases in between. In the case of this clone: What it binds is unknown.

Notes on the study in general: Partly responding patients at 0.1-3.0 mg/kg showed some of the smallest clonal expansion.

TCRdb's copy holds only in-frame clones and misses some; the assay was immunoSEQ multiplex PCR. The sample contains 70,000 to 95,000 clones, 90% of which appear only once. The starting material was CD4+ or CD8+ T cells sorted from blood, obtained in a trial of the OX40 agonist ivuxolimab. This TCR was recovered from an adult with an advanced solid tumor such as melanoma, head and neck, liver or kidney cancer. The chain employs TRBV5-1 and TRBJ1-2; possible D gene TRBD1, 6 bases. The CDR3 nucleotides read TGCGCCAGCAGCTTGGCACAGGGCTATGGCTACACCTTC. Residues: CASSLAQGYGYTF.